This T cell receptor (beta chain) came from a study of cytomegalovirus exposure and HLA in healthy donors. The primer mix had 60 Vbeta and 13 Jbeta primers. The assay was immunoSEQ multiplex PCR, and TCRdb's table has in-frame clones only and misses some. The listing contains about 88,000 clones. CDR1 and CDR2 (germline): SGHTA, FQGNSA. The V end lost 0 bases, the J end lost 4 bases, and 15 bases lay between the germline ends. The CDR3 is 16 residues long. The source is a girl aged 5 to 17 in good health and CMV-seropositive. The rearrangement uses TRBV7-2 and TRBJ1-2; D gene uncertain. Sequencing was performed on PBMCs. The CDR3 DNA sequence: TGTGCCAGCAGCTTAGCGGCCACTCTTTCAGGCTATGGCTACACCTTC. It codes for CASSLAATLSGYGYTF.